A selection of T cell receptor beta chains follows, all from one sample in a study of regulatory T cells in long-lasting Graves disease. TCRdb itself ran the multiplex PCR reads through MiXCR, one entry per CDR3 protein. The sample consists of fewer than 500,000 distinct CDR3 sequences, around 15% of them appearing once. These data were also reused for a study on T cells in Graves' hyperthyroidism and ophthalmopathy.

The material sequenced was peripheral blood mononuclear cells (PBMCs), taken at new diagnosis, from a patient treated with antithyroid drugs. The receptors come from a man between 35 and 55 years old with Graves disease. CDR3s include the opening cysteine and the closing phenylalanine or tryptophan. The order of the fields is CDR3 protein, CDR3 DNA, J gene, V gene, clone size, D gene. The D gene is left open where the match is weak. Clone size is not always given. Where it is, it says once, few, many or a class for expanded clones.

CDR3aa: CATTTGRGHTDTQYF
CDR3nt: TGTGCCACGACTACAGGGAGAGGACACACAGATACGCAGTATTTT
j_gene: TRBJ2-3
v_gene: TRBV12-3/TRBV12-4
abundance: few
d_gene: NA

CDR3aa: CASSQRGTQYF
CDR3nt: TGTGCCAGCAGCCAAAGAGGTACGCAGTATTTT
j_gene: TRBJ2-3
v_gene: TRBV3-1
abundance: many
d_gene: NA

CDR3aa: CASSATGGNEQFF
CDR3nt: TGTGCCAGCAGTGCAACAGGGGGCAATGAGCAGTTCTTC
j_gene: TRBJ2-1
v_gene: TRBV12-3/TRBV12-4
abundance: many
d_gene: TRBD1

CDR3aa: CATSDSGQGEQYF
CDR3nt: TGTGCCACCAGTGATTCGGGACAGGGCGAGCAGTACTTC
j_gene: TRBJ2-7
v_gene: TRBV24-1
abundance: few
d_gene: TRBD1

CDR3aa: CASSLTGVGELFF
CDR3nt: TGTGCCAGCAGCTTGACGGGAGTTGGGGAGCTGTTTTTT
j_gene: TRBJ2-2
v_gene: TRBV5-6
abundance: NA
d_gene: NA

CDR3aa: CASSSQQGSETQYF
CDR3nt: TGTGCCAGCAGCTCGCAACAGGGAAGTGAGACCCAGTACTTC
j_gene: TRBJ2-5
v_gene: TRBV7-2
abundance: many
d_gene: NA

CDR3aa: CASRDSMNTEAFF
CDR3nt: TGTGCCAGCAGGGACAGCATGAACACTGAAGCTTTCTTT
j_gene: TRBJ1-1
v_gene: TRBV28
abundance: many
d_gene: NA

CDR3aa: CASSNDRENTGELFF
CDR3nt: TGCGCCAGCAGTAACGACAGGGAGAACACCGGGGAGCTGTTTTTT
j_gene: TRBJ2-2
v_gene: TRBV5-1
abundance: many
d_gene: TRBD1

CDR3aa: CAGKTVRPLRGTDTQYF
CDR3nt: TGTGCCGGCAAGACCGTGAGACCGCTGAGGGGCACAGATACGCAGTATTTT
j_gene: TRBJ2-3
v_gene: TRBV28
abundance: many
d_gene: NA

CDR3aa: CASGLGSANEKLFF
CDR3nt: TGTGCTAGTGGTTTGGGATCAGCTAATGAAAAACTGTTTTTT
j_gene: TRBJ1-4
v_gene: TRBV12-5
abundance: NA
d_gene: NA

CDR3aa: CASSRVSYEQYF
CDR3nt: TGCGCCAGCAGCAGAGTCTCCTACGAGCAGTACTTC
j_gene: TRBJ2-7
v_gene: TRBV5-1
abundance: many
d_gene: NA

CDR3aa: CASSEQGYQETQYF
CDR3nt: TGTGCCAGCAGTGAACAGGGGTATCAAGAGACCCAGTACTTC
j_gene: TRBJ2-5
v_gene: TRBV6-1
abundance: many
d_gene: NA

CDR3aa: CASSFGQGLRNTEAFF
CDR3nt: TGTGCCAGCAGTTTCGGTCAGGGGTTGAGGAACACTGAAGCTTTCTTT
j_gene: TRBJ1-1
v_gene: TRBV28
abundance: many
d_gene: NA